This TCR beta chain was recorded in a study of T-cell memory formation after mild COVID-19 (dated by TCRdb to about 2021). About the study as a whole: TCR sequence clusters from the two donors were found to be largely donor specific. T-cell clones expanding and contracting after mild COVID-19 in a couple of donors were tracked by longitudinal TCRalpha and TCRbeta repertoire sequencing. The cohort comprised two young, previously healthy adult volunteers, one female and one male.

Ficoll-Paque density gradient centrifugation was used to isolate PBMCs. Overall study results and their limits: Contracting CD4+ clones were found mainly in CM and EM memory subsets, while CD8+ clones were enriched in EMRA. SARS-CoV-2 specificity of the second-wave clones peaking on day 37 was not confirmed. From day 15 to 85, contracting clones showed balanced CD4/CD8 phenotypes, whereas a second wave of clones that expanded from day 15 to 37 leaned towards CD4+. Only two mild cases were covered in the study, and larger cohorts including severe cases with pre-infection samples were considered necessary. Some responding clones were found in pre-infection memory, which suggests that pre-existing cross-reactive memory T cells took part in the SARS-CoV-2 response.

V was cut back by 6 bases and J by 5 bases, leaving a gap of 14 bases between them. The germline V gene specifies MNHEY as CDR1 and SVGEGT as CDR2. From the cysteine through the phenylalanine, the CDR3 covers 14 amino acids. Only the CDR3 DNA stays, 42 bases, in frame from base 1. Sequencing was carried out with an Illumina NovaSeq 6000. Using 5'RACE with constant-segment primers, TCRalpha and TCRbeta cDNA libraries were constructed, with sample barcodes and unique molecular identifiers added in the process. Trizol reagent was used to extract RNA from every sample. Library amplification was performed in two PCR steps, and a second sample barcode and Illumina TruSeq adapters were introduced in the second step. Sequencing of the libraries was done on an Illumina NovaSeq, producing 2 x 150 bp paired-end reads. On the authors' methods: Reads were demultiplexed and collapsed into UMI-guided consensus sequences with migec v1.2.7. Using mixcr v2.1.11, UMI consensuses were aligned to TRA and TRB V and J templates and then assembled into clonotypes. A clonotype was counted as expanded or contracted only if both edgeR and NoisET called the change significant, with noise models trained on biological replicates. For edgeR calls, a false discovery rate-adjusted p below 0.01 and a log2 fold-change threshold of 1 were applied. As an exploratory analysis of dynamics, max-normalized trajectories of the 1000 most abundant clonotypes were examined by PCA with hierarchical clustering. Separately sequenced CD4+ and CD8+ repertoires were used to assign a CD4 or CD8 phenotype to each responding clone. TCRdb trimmed the raw reads at Q25, called clones with MiXCR and kept productive beta chains. Every CDR3 protein is listed once, alongside the most common genes and DNA of its rows. It is TCRdb's table, rather than the study itself, that gives the V and J calls and clone size. This sample has approximately 580,000 distinct CDR3 sequences in its table, and just over 20% of those were observed once. 12% of the sample is taken by the ten largest.

This clonotype has only a few counts. There is no known antigen for this receptor. No quality values exist for individual bases; no much larger clone is one base distant. Recombination connected TRBV6-2 or TRBV6-3 to TRBJ2-1, with the D gene call left open. The material sequenced was PBMCs or a T cell subset sorted from them (not recorded which). The source of this sequence is an adult woman who had mild COVID-19 (a few samples of this study predate the infection). The sample titles of this study are shuffled in the database, so cell type and time point are left out; the donor was told from shared clones. The bases read TGTGCCAGCAGCAAACCGCCGGGTAACAATGAGCAGTTCTTC. Translation gives CASSKPPGNNEQFF.